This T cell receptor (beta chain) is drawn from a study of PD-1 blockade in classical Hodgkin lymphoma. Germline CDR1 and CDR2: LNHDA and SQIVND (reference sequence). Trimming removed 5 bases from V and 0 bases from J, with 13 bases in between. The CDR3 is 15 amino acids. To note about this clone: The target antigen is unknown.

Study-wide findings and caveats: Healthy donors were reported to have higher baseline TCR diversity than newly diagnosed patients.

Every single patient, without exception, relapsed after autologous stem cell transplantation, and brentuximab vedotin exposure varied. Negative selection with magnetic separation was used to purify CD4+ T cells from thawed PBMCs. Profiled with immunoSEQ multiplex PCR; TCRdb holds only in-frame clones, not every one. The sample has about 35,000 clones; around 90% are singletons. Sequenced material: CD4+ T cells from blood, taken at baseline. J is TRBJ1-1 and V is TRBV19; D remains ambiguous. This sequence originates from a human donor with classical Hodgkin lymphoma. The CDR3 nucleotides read TGTGCCAGTAGTTCTCGGAGGGCGATGAACACTGAAGCTTTCTTT. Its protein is CASSSRRAMNTEAFF.